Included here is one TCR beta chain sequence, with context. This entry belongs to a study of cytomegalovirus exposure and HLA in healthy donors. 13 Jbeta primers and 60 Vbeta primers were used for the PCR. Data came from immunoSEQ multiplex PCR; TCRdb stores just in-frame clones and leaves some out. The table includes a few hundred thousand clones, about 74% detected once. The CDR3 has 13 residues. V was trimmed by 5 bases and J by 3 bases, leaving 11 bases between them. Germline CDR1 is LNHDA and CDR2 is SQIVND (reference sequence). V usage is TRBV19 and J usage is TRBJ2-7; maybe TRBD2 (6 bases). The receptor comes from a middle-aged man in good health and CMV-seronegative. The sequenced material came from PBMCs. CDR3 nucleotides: TGTGCCAGTAGTGATCGCGGGGACTACGAGCAGTACTTC. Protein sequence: CASSDRGDYEQYF. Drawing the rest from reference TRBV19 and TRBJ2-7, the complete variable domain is DGGITQSPKYLFRKEGQNVTLSCEQNLNHDAMYWYRQDPGQGLRLIYYSQIVNDFQKGDIAEGYSVSREKKESFPLTVTSAQKNPTAFYLCASSDRGDYEQYFGPGTRLTVT.